This T cell receptor (beta chain) was identified during a study of blood T cell repertoires in COVID-19. Study-wide background: T cells, B-cell-depleted T cells, or PBMCs provided the cDNA or gDNA that served as material.

From germline, CDR1 is SGHTA and CDR2 FQGTGA. This CDR3 region has 13 residues. Between the trimmed V and J ends, which lost 5 bases and 6 bases, there was a span of 11 bases. In the source study's methods: For nucleated cells, counts were estimated from reference gene primer amplification. Using immunoSEQ multiplex PCR, the repertoire was profiled, and TCRdb retains in-frame clones only, with some absent. The V and J calls and the clone size are those of that table, but D and trimming were determined from the DNA. The table shows about 57,000 clones, with around 90% occurring only once. The clonotype was recovered from a woman older than 75 with COVID-19, enrolled during active disease. The chain carries TRBV7-3 and TRBJ2-1; D may be TRBD2 (6 bases). Sequencing used peripheral blood. The CDR3 here is CASSIGTGNEQFF. In DNA, the CDR3 is TGTGCCAGCAGCATTGGGACTGGCAATGAGCAGTTCTTC.